Listed here are 13 T cell receptor beta chains from one sample, sequenced in a study of T cell responses to AZD1222 COVID-19 vaccine. Only in-frame clones appear in the TCRdb table, and some are missing; sequencing was by immunoSEQ multiplex PCR. Among about 100,000 clones listed, nearly 90% were seen once. Source: peripheral blood, taken on day 0 of AZD1222 vaccination. The receptors were sampled from an adult in good health.

The chain recombines TRBV9 with TRBJ2-1, with D unclear. CDR3 size: 13 residues. Germline CDR1 is SGDLS and CDR2 is YYNGEE. Trimming pared 0 bases from V and 7 bases from J, leaving 8 bases between. CDR3 region: CASSVVFGNEQFF. CDR3 DNA sequence: TGTGCCAGCAGCGTAGTGTTCGGGAATGAGCAGTTCTTC.

The chain has TRBV13 and TRBJ1-2; weak D call: TRBD1 (6 bases). V was clipped by 3 bases and J by 8 bases, with 16 bases between them. Germline V CDR1 and CDR2: PRHDT, FYEKMQ (reference sequence). This CDR3 is 14 amino acids long. The CDR3, as DNA: TGTGCCAGCAGCTTCCAGACAGGTGTAGGCGGCTACACCTTC. It codes for CASSFQTGVGGYTF.

The rearrangement uses TRBV6-5 and TRBJ1-4; TRBD1 is a possible D gene (5 bases). The CDR3 runs to 15 residues. Germline V gives CDR1 MNHEY, CDR2 SVGAGI. V was pared by 6 bases and J by 8 bases, with 19 bases between. The CDR3 DNA reads TGTGCCAGCAGGACGGGCCTGGGGGTCGGCGAAAAACTGTTTTTT. As protein: CASRTGLGVGEKLFF.

The chain combines TRBV2 with TRBJ1-5; 7 bases are a match to TRBD1. Germline CDR1 SNHLY, CDR2 FYNNEI. The J segment lost 7 bases and the V segment lost 4 bases, leaving 10 bases of the junction unmatched. The CDR3 covers 15 residues. The CDR3 reads CASSVGGGASQPQHF. CDR3 DNA: TGTGCCAGCAGTGTCGGAGGGGGCGCAAGCCAGCCCCAGCATTTT.

This clone was detected a few times. The chain links TRBV4-1 to TRBJ2-7, with TRBD2 matching 8 bases. This CDR3 comprises 12 residues. With V trimmed by 4 bases and J by 5 bases, 1 base remained unmatched. The germline CDR1 and CDR2 sequences are MGHRA and YSYEKL. The CDR3 sequence: CASSLGGDEQYF. In DNA, the CDR3 is TGCGCCAGCAGCCTCGGGGGGGACGAGCAGTACTTC.

This chain connects TRBV2 to TRBJ2-3; D uncertain. This CDR3 has 14 residues. The V gene lost 5 bases and the J gene lost 0 bases, with 9 bases spanning the gap. Looked up from germline, CDR1 is SNHLY and CDR2 is FYNNEI. CDR3 sequence reads: CASSPTLSTDTQYF. The CDR3 DNA sequence: TGTGCCAGCAGTCCGACACTCAGCACAGATACGCAGTATTTT.

V gene TRBV6-5 combines with J gene TRBJ1-5; D is unresolved. This CDR3 contains 12 residues. The germline V and J ends were trimmed by 6 bases and 1 base, with 4 bases remaining between them. Germline values: CDR1 MNHEY, CDR2 SVGAGI. The CDR3 here is CASRDSNQPQHF. The CDR3 coding sequence is TGTGCCAGCAGGGACAGCAATCAGCCCCAGCATTTT.

The chain couples TRBV6-4 to TRBJ1-1; D remains unclear. CDR1 and CDR2 from the germline V gene are MRHNA and SNTAGT. Trimming took off 0 bases at V and 1 base at J, with 6 bases between the two ends. The length of the CDR3 is 14 residues. The CDR3 sequence is CASSDSAGNTEAFF. CDR3 nucleotide sequence: TGTGCCAGCAGTGACTCAGCCGGGAACACTGAAGCTTTCTTT.

The chain carries TRBV24-1 and TRBJ1-2, with D possibly being TRBD1 (6 bases). The length of the CDR3 is 15 residues. In germline, CDR1 is KGHDR, CDR2 SFDVKD. Trimming removed 6 bases from V and 5 bases from J, with 18 bases in between. The CDR3 sequence: CATSLPADRPYGYTF. The CDR3, as DNA: TGTGCCACCAGTCTCCCCGCCGACAGGCCGTATGGCTACACCTTC.

This clone has just one count. The chain uses TRBV7-2 and TRBJ2-2; D may be TRBD1 (5 bases). There are 16 residues in the CDR3. In germline, CDR1 is SGHTA, CDR2 FQGNSA. Trimming took off 6 bases at V and 7 bases at J, with 21 bases between the two ends. The chain's CDR3 is CASRAQLGRQGGELFF. CDR3 nucleotides: TGTGCCAGCAGGGCCCAACTCGGACGCCAGGGCGGGGAGCTGTTTTTT. Filled out from reference TRBV7-2 and TRBJ2-2, the complete variable domain reads GAGVSQSPSNKVTEKGKDVELRCDPISGHTALYWYRQSLGQGLEFLIYFQGNSAPDKSGLPSDRFSAERTGGSVSTLTIQRTQQEDSAVYLCASRAQLGRQGGELFFGEGSRLTVL.

In this sample, this clone turned up a few times. This chain uses TRBV4-3 with TRBJ2-7; D may be TRBD1 (6 bases). This CDR3 is built from 14 residues. Germline V lookup: CDR1 LGHNA, CDR2 YSLEER. The V end lost 3 bases, the J end lost 2 bases, and 11 bases lay between the germline ends. This CDR3 reads CASSHKGTPYEQYV. In DNA form, the CDR3 reads TGCGCCAGCAGCCATAAAGGGACACCCTACGAGCAGTACGTC.

This chain uses TRBV2 with TRBJ2-1; D not certain. From germline, CDR1 is SNHLY and CDR2 FYNNEI. V shed 6 bases and J shed 3 bases, with 9 bases lying between them. This CDR3 spans 13 amino acids. The CDR3 loop is CASRVGYYNEQFF. The CDR3 DNA follows: TGTGCCAGCAGGGTGGGCTACTACAATGAGCAGTTCTTC.

The J gene is TRBJ2-7, the V gene TRBV6-2 or TRBV6-3; D is uncertain. The CDR3 extends over 12 amino acids. The germline V and J ends were trimmed by 0 bases and 1 base, with 1 base remaining between them. The germline V gene has CDR1 MNHEY and CDR2 SVGEGT. The CDR3 loop is CASSYSSYEQYV. Written as DNA, the CDR3 is TGTGCCAGCAGTTACTCTTCCTACGAGCAGTACGTC.